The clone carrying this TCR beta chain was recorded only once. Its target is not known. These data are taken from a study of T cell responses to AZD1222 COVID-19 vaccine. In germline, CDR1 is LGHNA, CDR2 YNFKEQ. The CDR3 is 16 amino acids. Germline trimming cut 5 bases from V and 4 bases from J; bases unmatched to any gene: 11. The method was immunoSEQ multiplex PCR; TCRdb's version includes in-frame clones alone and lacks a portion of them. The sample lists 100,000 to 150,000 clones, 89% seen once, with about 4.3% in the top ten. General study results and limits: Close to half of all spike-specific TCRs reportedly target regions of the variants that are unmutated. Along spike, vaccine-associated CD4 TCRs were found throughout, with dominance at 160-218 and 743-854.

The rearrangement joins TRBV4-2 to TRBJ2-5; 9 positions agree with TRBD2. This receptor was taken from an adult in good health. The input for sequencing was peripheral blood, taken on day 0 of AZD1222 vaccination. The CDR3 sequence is CASSSRKPAGGETQYF. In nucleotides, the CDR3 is TGTGCCAGCAGCTCCCGAAAACCAGCGGGAGGAGAGACCCAGTACTTC.